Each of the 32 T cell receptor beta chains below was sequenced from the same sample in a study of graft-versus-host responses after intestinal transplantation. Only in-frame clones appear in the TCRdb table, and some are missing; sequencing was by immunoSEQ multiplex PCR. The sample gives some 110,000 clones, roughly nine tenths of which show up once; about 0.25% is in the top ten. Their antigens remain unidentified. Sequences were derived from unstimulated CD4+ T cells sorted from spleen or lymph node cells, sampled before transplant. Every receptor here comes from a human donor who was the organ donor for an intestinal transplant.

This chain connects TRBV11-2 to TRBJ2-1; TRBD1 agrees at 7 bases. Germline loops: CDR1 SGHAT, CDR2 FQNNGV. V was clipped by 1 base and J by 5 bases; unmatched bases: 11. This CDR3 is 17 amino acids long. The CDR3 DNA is TGTGCCAGCAGCTTAGTGTTGCGGACAGGAACAAACAATGAGCAGTTCTTC. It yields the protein CASSLVLRTGTNNEQFF.

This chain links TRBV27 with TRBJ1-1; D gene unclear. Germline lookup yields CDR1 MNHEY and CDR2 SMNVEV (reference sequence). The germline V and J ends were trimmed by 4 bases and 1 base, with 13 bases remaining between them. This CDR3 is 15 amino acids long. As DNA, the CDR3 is TGTGCCAGCAGTTCGTTGGCGGCGGGGAACACTGAAGCTTTCTTT. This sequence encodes CASSSLAAGNTEAFF.

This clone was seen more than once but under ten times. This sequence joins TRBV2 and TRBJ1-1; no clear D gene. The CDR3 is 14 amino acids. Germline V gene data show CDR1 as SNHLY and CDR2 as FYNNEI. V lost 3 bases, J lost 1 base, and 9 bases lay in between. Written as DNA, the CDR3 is TGTGCCAGCAGTGATCGGGTGGGGAACACTGAAGCTTTCTTT. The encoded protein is CASSDRVGNTEAFF. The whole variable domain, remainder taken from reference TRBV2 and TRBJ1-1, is EPEVTQTPSHQVTQMGQEVILRCVPISNHLYFYWYRQILGQKVEFLVSFYNNEISEKSEIFDDQFSVERPDGSNFTLKIRSTKLEDSAMYFCASSDRVGNTEAFFGQGTRLTVV.

CDR3 protein: CASNSGTAGRNGYTF. The CDR3 nucleotides read TGTGCCAGTAACTCTGGGACAGCTGGTAGAAACGGCTACACCTTC. V and J are TRBV19 and TRBJ1-2; 7 bases map to TRBD1. CDR1 is LNHDA, CDR2 SQIVND, per germline (reference sequence). The CDR3 is 15 amino acids. Losses at the gene ends were 7 bases for V and 8 bases for J; bases not matched to a gene: 16.

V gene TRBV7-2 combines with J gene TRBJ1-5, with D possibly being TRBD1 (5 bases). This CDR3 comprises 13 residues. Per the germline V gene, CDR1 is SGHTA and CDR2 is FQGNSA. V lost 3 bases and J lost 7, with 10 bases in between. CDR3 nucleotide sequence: TGTGCCAGCAGCTTGATGGGGGACCAGCCCCAGCATTTT. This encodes CASSLMGDQPQHF. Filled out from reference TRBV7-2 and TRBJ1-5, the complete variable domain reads GAGVSQSPSNKVTEKGKDVELRCDPISGHTALYWYRQSLGQGLEFLIYFQGNSAPDKSGLPSDRFSAERTGGSVSTLTIQRTQQEDSAVYLCASSLMGDQPQHFGDGTRLSIL.

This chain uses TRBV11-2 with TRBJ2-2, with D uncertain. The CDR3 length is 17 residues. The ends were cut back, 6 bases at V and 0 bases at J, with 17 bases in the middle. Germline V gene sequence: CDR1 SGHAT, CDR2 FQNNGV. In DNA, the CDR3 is TGTGCCAGCAGAGTAGGATTCGCCGGCGCGAACACCGGGGAGCTGTTTTTT. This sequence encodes CASRVGFAGANTGELFF.

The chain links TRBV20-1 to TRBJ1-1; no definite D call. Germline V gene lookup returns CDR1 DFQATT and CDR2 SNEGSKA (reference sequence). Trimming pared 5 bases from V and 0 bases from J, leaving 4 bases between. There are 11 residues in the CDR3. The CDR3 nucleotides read TGCAGTGCTGGCATGAACACTGAAGCTTTCTTT. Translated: CSAGMNTEAFF.

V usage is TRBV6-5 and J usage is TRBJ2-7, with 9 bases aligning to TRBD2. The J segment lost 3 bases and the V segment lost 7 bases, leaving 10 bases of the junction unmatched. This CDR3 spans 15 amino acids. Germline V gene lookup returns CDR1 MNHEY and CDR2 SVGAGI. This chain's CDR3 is CASTRAASGNYEQYF. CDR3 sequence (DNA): TGTGCCAGCACTAGGGCGGCTAGCGGGAACTACGAGCAGTACTTC.

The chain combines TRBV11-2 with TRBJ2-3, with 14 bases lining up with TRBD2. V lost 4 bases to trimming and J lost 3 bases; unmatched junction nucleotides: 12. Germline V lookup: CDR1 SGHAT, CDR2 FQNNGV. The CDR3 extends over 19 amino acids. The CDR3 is CASSSRGGLAGVGTDTQYF. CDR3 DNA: TGTGCCAGCAGCTCCCGAGGGGGACTAGCGGGAGTTGGGACAGATACGCAGTATTTT.

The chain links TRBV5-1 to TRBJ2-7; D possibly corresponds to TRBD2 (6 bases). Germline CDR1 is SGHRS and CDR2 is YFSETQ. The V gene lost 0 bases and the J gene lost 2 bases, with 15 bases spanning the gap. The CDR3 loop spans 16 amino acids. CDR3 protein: CASSLEPSASTYEQYF. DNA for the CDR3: TGCGCCAGCAGCTTGGAGCCTAGCGCTTCAACCTACGAGCAGTACTTC.

CDR3 nucleotide sequence: TGTGCCAGCAGCTTAAATGGCAGGGGTTTGGGGGAGGAGCAGTACTTC. Translating gives CASSLNGRGLGEEQYF. The chain joins TRBV7-3 to TRBJ2-7; D might be TRBD1 (6 bases). The CDR3 runs 16 residues. V gave up 1 base and J gave up 7 bases, with 20 bases separating them. The V gene's germline CDR1 is SGHTA and CDR2 FQGTGA.

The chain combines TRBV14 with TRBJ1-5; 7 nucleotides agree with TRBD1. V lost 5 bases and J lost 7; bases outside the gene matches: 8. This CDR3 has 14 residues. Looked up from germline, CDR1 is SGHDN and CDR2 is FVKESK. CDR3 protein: CASSEGGSGQPQHF. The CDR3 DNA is TGTGCCAGCAGCGAAGGGGGCTCGGGACAGCCCCAGCATTTT.

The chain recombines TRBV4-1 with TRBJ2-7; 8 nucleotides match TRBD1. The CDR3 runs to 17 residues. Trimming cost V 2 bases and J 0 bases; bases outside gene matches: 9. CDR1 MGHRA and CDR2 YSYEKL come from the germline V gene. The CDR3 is CASSQPTTGASSYEQYF. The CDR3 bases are TGCGCCAGCAGCCAACCAACGACAGGGGCAAGCTCCTACGAGCAGTACTTC.

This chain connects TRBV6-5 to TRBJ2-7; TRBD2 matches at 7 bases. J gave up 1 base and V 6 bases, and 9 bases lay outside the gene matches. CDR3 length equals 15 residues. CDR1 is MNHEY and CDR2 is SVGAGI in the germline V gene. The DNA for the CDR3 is TGTGCCAGCAGGGACCTAGCGGACCTATCCTACGAGCAGTACTTC. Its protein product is CASRDLADLSYEQYF.

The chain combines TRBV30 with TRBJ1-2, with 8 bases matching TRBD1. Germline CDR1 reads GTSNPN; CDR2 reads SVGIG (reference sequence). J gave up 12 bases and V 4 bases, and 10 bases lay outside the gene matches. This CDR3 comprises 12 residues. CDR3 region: CAWTRGLHSDTF. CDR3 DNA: TGTGCCTGGACCAGGGGGCTCCATTCGGACACCTTC.

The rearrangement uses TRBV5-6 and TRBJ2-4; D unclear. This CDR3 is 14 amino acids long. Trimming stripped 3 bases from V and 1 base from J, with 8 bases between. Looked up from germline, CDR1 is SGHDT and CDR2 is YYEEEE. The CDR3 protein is CASSSTPAKNIQYF. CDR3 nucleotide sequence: TGTGCCAGCAGCTCGACACCGGCCAAAAACATTCAGTACTTC.

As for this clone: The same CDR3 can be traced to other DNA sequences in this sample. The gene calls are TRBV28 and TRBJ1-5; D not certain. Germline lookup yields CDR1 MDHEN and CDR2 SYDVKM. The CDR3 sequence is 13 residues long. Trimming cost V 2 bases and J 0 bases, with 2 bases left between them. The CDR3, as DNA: TGTGCCAGCAGTTTAGATAGCAATCAGCCCCAGCATTTT. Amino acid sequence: CASSLDSNQPQHF.

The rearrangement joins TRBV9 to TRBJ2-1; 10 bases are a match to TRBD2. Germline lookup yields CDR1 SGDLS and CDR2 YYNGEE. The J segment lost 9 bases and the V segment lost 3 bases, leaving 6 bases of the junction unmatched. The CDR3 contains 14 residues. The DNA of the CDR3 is TGTGCCAGCAGCGGAGCGGGAGGGGCTTTTGAGCAGTTCTTC. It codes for CASSGAGGAFEQFF.

The CDR3 region is CSARLQLEQYF. CDR3 sequence (DNA): TGCAGTGCTAGACTGCAGCTCGAGCAGTACTTC. The genes are TRBV20-1 and TRBJ2-7; the D is unclear. Deletions cut 2 bases from V and 6 bases from J, with 8 bases between. The CDR3 covers 11 residues. The V gene's germline CDR1 is DFQATT and CDR2 SNEGSKA (reference sequence).

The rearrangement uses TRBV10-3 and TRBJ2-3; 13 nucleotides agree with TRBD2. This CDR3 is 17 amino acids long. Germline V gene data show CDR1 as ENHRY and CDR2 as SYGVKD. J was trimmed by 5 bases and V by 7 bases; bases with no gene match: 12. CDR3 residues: CAITDPGTSGKKDTQYF. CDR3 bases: TGTGCCATCACCGACCCGGGGACTAGCGGGAAAAAAGATACGCAGTATTTT.

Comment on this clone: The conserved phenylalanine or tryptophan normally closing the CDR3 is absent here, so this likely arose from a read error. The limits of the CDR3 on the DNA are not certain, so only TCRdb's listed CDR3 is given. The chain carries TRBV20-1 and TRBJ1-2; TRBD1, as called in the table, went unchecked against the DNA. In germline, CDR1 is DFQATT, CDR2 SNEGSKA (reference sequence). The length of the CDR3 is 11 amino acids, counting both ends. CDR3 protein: CSARDRGRLFY.

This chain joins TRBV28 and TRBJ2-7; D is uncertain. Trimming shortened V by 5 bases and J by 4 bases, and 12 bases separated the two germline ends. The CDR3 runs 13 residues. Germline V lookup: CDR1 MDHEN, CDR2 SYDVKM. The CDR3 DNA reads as TGTGCCAGCAGTCCCACGTCTTTTTACGAGCAGTACTTC. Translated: CASSPTSFYEQYF.

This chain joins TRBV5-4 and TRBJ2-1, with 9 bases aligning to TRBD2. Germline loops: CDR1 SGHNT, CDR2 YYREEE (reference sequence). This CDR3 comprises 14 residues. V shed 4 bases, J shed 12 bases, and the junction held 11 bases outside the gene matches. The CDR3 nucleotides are TGTGCCAGCAGCGGTAGCGGGAGTTACTTAGGGCAGTTCTTC. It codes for CASSGSGSYLGQFF.

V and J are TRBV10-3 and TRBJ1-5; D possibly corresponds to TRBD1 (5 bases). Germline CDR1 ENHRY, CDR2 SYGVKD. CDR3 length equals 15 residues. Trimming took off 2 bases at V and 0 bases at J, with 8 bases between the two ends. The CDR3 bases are TGTGCCATCAGTGAGCTGGGGGATAGCAATCAGCCCCAGCATTTT. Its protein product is CAISELGDSNQPQHF.

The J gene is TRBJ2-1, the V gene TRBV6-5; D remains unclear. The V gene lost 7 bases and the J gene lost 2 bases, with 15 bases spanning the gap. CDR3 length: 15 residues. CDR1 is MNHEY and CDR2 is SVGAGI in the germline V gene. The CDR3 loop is CASIKLSGAYNEQFF. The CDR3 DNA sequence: TGTGCCAGCATTAAGCTGAGTGGAGCCTACAATGAGCAGTTCTTC.

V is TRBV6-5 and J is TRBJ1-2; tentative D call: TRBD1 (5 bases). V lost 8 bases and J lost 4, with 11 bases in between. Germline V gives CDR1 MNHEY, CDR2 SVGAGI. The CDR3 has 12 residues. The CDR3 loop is CASFGRVYGYTF. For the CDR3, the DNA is TGTGCCAGCTTTGGCAGGGTCTATGGCTACACCTTC.

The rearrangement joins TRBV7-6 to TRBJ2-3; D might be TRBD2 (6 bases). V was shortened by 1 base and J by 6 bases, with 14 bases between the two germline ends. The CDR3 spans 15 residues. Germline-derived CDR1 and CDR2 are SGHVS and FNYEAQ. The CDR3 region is CASSLVPAEGDTQYF. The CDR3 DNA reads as TGTGCCAGCAGCTTAGTCCCAGCGGAGGGGGATACGCAGTATTTT.

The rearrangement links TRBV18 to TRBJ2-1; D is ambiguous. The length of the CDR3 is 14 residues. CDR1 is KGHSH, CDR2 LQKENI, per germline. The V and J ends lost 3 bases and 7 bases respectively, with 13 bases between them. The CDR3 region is CASSPSFDSNEQFF. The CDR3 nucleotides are TGTGCCAGCTCACCTAGCTTTGACTCAAATGAGCAGTTCTTC. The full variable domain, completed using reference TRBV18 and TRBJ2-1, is NAGVMQNPRHLVRRRGQEARLRCSPMKGHSHVYWYRQLPEEGLKFMVYLQKENIIDESGMPKERFSAEFPKEGPSILRIQQVVRGDSAAYFCASSPSFDSNEQFFGPGTRLTVL.

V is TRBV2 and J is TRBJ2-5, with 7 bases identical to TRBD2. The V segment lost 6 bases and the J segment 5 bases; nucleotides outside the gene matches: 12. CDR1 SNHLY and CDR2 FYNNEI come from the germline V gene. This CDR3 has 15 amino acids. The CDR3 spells CASRRQTSSYETQYF. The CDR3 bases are TGTGCCAGCAGGCGACAGACTAGCTCTTATGAGACCCAGTACTTC.

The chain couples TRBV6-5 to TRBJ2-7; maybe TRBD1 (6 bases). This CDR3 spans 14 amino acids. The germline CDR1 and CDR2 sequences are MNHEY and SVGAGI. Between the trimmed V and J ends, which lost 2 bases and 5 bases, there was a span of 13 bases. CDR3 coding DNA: TGTGCCAGCAGTTACCGCAACAGGGCCCACGAGCAGTACTTC. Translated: CASSYRNRAHEQYF.

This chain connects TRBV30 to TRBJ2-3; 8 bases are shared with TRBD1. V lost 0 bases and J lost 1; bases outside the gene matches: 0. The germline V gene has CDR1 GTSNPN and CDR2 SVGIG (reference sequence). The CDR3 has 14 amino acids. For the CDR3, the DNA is TGTGCCTGGAGTGTGGGACAGGGCACAGATACGCAGTATTTT. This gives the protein CAWSVGQGTDTQYF.

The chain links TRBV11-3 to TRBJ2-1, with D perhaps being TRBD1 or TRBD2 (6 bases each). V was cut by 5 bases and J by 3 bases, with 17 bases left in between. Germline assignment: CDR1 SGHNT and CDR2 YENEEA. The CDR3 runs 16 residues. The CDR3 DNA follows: TGTGCCAGCAGCCCCAGGGCCGGGGGCAACTACAATGAGCAGTTCTTC. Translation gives CASSPRAGGNYNEQFF.